Listed below are T cell receptor beta chains from one sample, sequenced in a study of glioma-infiltrating T cells after dendritic cell vaccination. Profiling relied on immunoSEQ multiplex PCR, and the TCRdb table lists in-frame clones only, not all of them. Of some 38,000 clones listed, approximately 84% were seen once; the top ten hold 7.8%. Sample: blood, taken before dendritic cell vaccination. The receptors come from a human donor with glioblastoma. The conserved cysteine and the conserved F or W are not part of the CDR3 here.

CDR3 protein,V gene
ASSQDGTSEVNTEAF,TRBV4-3
ASSLAGTGKYNEQF,TRBV7-2
ASSGTGMLGSPLH,TRBV9
AWSVSGLTEAF,TRBV30
ASSQEWITGDRGNQPQH,TRBV4-1
ASSQGQGTTNEKLF,TRBV4-2
ASSWTPTGGSYEQY,TRBV6-5
ASSEANRDQETQY,TRBV10-1
ATSRTTYTDTQY,TRBV15
ASSLLYPGQGGYEQY,TRBV27
ASSPTGGGAVGTQY,TRBV7-3
ASSEWTGGLPGTNEKLF,TRBV9
ASIPGGSGNTIY,TRBV28
ASSIMKDNSPLH,TRBV2
ASSQGHRYSGNTIY,TRBV19
ASSFSTAGGNSPLH,TRBV5-4
ASSQGRGGSYEQY,TRBV4-1
ASSPNAEQY,TRBV28
ASSPDRGLDTQY,TRBV5-6
ASSEFGDYGYT,TRBV19
ATSRKRQGGTEAF,TRBV15
ASSYQGAAYEQY,TRBV7-9
ASSLQTGVTGELF,TRBV7-9
ASSKQGIGNTIY,TRBV11-2
ASSPLGPPSGEKLF,TRBV14
ASGDRGLDTEAF,TRBV2
ASSLALGGGANEQF,TRBV7-2
AWSEGTGVDEQF,TRBV30
ATSRDREVNEQY,TRBV15
ASSSRQALSGANVLT,TRBV5-6
ASSLAGQGGAEQY,TRBV27
ASSQDPSGNSNQPQH,TRBV4-3
ASSLGRLVAYNEQF,TRBV7-7
ASRHRGSGANVLT,TRBV6-1
ASSIMRDFNQPQH,TRBV19
ASSPTGVYGYT,TRBV19
ASSFGGTPNTGELF,TRBV7-2
ASSSQTITGMDTQY,TRBV7-8
ASSLRDRSTEAF,TRBV11-1
ASSLVGGQAYEQY,TRBV5-1
ASGGEDYGYT,TRBV19
ASITSYEQY,TRBV2
SALAGAGYGYT,TRBV29-1
ASSDSGGGNTDTQY,TRBV6-4
ASSPDSYNEQF,TRBV18
ASSDQAGSTDTQY,TRBV6-1
ASSHHRPGSLAGELF,TRBV4-3
ASSPALQGPLNTGELF,TRBV13